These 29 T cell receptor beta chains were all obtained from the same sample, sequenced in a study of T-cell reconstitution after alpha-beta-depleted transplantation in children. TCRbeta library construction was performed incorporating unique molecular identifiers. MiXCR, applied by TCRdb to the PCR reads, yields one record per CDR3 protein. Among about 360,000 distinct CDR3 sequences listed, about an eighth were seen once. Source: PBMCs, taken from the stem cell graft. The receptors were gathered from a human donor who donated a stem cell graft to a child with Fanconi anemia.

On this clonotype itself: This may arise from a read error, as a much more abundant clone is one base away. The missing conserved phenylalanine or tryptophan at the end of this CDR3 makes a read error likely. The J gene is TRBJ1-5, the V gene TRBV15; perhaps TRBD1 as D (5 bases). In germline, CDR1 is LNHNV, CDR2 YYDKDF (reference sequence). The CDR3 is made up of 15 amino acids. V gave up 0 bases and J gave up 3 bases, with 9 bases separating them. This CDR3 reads CATSRDREYNQPQHC. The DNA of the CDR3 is TGTGCCACCAGCAGAGACAGGGAATACAATCAGCCCCAGCATTGT.

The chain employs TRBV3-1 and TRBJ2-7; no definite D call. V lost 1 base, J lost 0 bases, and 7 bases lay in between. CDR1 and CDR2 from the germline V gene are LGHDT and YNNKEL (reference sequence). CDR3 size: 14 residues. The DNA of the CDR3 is TGTGCCAGCAGCCAAGGGAGTAACTCCTACGAGCAGTACTTC. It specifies CASSQGSNSYEQYF.

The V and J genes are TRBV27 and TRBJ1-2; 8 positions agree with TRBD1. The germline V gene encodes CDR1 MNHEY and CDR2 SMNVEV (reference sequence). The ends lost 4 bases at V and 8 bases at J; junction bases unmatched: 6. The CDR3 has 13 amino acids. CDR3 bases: TGTGCCAGCAGTTCAAGGACAGGGAAGGGCTACACCTTC. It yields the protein CASSSRTGKGYTF.

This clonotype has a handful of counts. The CDR3 DNA reads as TGTGCCAGCAGCCCCCACCCTCTTAACAGGGGCCTATACAATGAGCAGTTCTTC. It specifies CASSPHPLNRGLYNEQFF. The J gene is TRBJ2-1, the V gene TRBV9; 7 nucleotides line up with TRBD1. Germline V gives CDR1 SGDLS, CDR2 YYNGEE. Trimming removed 4 bases from V and 4 bases from J; junction bases left unmatched: 17. The CDR3 contains 18 residues.

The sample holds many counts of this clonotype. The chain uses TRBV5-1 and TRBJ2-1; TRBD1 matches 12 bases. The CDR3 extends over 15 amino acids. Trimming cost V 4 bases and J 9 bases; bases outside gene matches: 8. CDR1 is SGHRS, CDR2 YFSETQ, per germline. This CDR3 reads CASSVMGQGASEQFF. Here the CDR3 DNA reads TGCGCCAGCAGCGTCATGGGACAGGGGGCGAGTGAGCAGTTCTTC.

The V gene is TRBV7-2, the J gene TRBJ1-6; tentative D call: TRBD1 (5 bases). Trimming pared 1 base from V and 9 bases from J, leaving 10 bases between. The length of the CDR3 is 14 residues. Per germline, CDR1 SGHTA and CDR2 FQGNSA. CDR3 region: CASSLERGGSPLHF. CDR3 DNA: TGTGCCAGCAGCTTAGAGAGGGGAGGTTCACCCCTCCACTTT. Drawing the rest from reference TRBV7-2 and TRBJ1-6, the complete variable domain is GAGVSQSPSNKVTEKGKDVELRCDPISGHTALYWYRQSLGQGLEFLIYFQGNSAPDKSGLPSDRFSAERTGGSVSTLTIQRTQQEDSAVYLCASSLERGGSPLHFGNGTRLTVT.

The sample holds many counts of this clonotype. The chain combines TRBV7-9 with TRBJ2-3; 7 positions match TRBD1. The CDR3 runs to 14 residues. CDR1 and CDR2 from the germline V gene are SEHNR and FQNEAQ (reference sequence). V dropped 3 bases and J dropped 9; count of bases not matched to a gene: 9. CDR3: CASSFGQELGTQYF. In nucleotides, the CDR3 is TGTGCCAGCAGCTTCGGACAGGAGCTAGGGACGCAGTATTTT.

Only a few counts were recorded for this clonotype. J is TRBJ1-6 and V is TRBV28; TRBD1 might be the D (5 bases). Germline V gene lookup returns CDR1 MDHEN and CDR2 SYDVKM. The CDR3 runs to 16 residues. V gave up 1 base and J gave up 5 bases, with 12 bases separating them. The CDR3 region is CASSLSWDSNNSPLHF. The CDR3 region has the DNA TGTGCCAGCAGTTTATCCTGGGACTCGAATAATTCACCCCTCCACTTT.

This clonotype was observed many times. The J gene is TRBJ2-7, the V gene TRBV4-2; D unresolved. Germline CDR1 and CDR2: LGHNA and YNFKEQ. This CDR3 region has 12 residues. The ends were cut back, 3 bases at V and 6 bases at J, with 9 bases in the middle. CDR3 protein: CASSHSWTEQYF. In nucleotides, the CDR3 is TGTGCCAGCAGCCATAGCTGGACCGAGCAGTACTTC.

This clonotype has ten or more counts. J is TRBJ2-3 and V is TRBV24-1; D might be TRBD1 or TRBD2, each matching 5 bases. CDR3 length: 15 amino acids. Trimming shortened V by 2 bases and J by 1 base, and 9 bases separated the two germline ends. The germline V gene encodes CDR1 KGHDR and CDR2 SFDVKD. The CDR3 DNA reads TGTGCCACCAGTGATTCCGGGGCCCGCACAGATACGCAGTATTTT. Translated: CATSDSGARTDTQYF.

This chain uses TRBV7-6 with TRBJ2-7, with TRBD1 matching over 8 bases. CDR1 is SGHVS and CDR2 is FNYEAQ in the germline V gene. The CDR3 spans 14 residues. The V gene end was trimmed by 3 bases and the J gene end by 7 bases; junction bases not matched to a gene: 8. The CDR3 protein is CASSLTGAETEQYF. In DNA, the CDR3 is TGTGCCAGCAGCTTGACAGGGGCTGAGACTGAGCAGTACTTC.

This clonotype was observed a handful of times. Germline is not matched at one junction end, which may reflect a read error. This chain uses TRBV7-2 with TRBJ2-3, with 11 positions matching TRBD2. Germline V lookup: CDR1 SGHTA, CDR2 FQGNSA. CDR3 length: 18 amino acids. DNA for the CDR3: TGTGCCAGCAGCCTAGCTCCCGGGACTAGCGGTTACACAGATACGCAGTATTTT. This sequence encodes CASSLAPGTSGYTDTQYF.

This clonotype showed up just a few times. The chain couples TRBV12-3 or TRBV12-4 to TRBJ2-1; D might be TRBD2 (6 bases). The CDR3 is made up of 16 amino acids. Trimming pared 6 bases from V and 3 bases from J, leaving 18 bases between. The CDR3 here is CASSLMRGNFYNEQFF. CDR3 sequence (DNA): TGTGCCAGCAGCCTAATGCGGGGCAACTTCTACAATGAGCAGTTCTTC.

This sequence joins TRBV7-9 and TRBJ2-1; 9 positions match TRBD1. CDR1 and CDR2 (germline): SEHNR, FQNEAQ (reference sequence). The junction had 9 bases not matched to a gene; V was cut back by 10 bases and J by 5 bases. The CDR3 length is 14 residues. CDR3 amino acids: CATRGQGEDNEQFF. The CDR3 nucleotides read TGTGCCACCAGGGGACAGGGTGAGGACAATGAGCAGTTCTTC.

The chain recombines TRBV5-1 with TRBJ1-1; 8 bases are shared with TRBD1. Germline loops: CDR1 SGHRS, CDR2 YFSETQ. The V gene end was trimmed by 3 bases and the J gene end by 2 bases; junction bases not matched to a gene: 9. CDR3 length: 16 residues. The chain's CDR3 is CASSSVAGGPNTEAFF. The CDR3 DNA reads TGCGCCAGCAGCTCGGTTGCAGGGGGCCCAAACACTGAAGCTTTCTTT.

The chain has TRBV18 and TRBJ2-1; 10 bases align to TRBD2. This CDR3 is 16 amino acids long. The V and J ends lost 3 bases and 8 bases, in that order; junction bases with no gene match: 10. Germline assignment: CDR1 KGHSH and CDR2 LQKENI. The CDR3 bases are TGTGCCAGCTCACCGACCCCTAGCGGGGGAGCCGATGAGCAGTTCTTC. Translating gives CASSPTPSGGADEQFF.

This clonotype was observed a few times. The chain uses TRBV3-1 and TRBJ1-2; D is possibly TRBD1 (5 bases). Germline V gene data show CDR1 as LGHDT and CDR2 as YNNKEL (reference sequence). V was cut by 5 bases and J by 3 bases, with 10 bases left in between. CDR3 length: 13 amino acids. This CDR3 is CASSTLGDYGYTF. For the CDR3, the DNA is TGTGCCAGCAGCACACTAGGGGACTATGGCTACACCTTC.

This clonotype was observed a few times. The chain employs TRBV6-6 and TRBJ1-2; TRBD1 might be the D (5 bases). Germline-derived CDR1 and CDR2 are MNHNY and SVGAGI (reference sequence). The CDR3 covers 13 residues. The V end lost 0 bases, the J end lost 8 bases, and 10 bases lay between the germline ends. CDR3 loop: CASSYSMGDGYTF. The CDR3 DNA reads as TGTGCCAGCAGTTACTCGATGGGGGACGGCTACACCTTC.

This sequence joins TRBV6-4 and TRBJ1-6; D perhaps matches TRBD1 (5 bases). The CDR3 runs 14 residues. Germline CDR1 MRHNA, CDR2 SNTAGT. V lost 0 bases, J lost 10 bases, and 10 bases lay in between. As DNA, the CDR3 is TGTGCCAGCAGTGACTCGGCAGGGCACTCACCCCTCCACTTT. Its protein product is CASSDSAGHSPLHF.

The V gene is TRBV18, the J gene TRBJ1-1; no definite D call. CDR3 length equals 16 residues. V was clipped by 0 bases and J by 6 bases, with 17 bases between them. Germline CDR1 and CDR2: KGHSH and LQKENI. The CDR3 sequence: CASSPPRQVQIPEAFF. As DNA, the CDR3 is TGTGCCAGCTCACCACCGAGGCAGGTACAAATTCCTGAAGCTTTCTTT. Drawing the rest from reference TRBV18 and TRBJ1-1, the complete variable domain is NAGVMQNPRHLVRRRGQEARLRCSPMKGHSHVYWYRQLPEEGLKFMVYLQKENIIDESGMPKERFSAEFPKEGPSILRIQQVVRGDSAAYFCASSPPRQVQIPEAFFGQGTRLTVV.

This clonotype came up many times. The CDR3 DNA reads TGTGCCAGCAGCTTAGGAGCTAGCGCCCTCACAGATACGCAGTATTTT. Translating gives CASSLGASALTDTQYF. This chain connects TRBV11-3 to TRBJ2-3; D possibly corresponds to TRBD2 (6 bases). V was pared by 1 base and J by 2 bases, with 13 bases between. The CDR3 runs 16 residues. Germline CDR1 SGHNT, CDR2 YENEEA. The full variable domain, completed using reference TRBV11-3 and TRBJ2-3, is EAGVVQSPRYKIIEKKQPVAFWCNPISGHNTLYWYLQNLGQGPELLIRYENEEAVDDSQLPKDRFSAERLKGVDSTLKIQPAELGDSAVYLCASSLGASALTDTQYFGPGTRLTVL.

In nucleotides, the CDR3 is TGCGCCAGCAGCCAAGATTATCCGGCGGATGTACCCTACGAGCAGTACTTC. It is translated as CASSQDYPADVPYEQYF. The V and J genes are TRBV4-3 and TRBJ2-7, with D uncertain. Germline assignment: CDR1 LGHNA and CDR2 YSLEER. V shed 0 bases and J shed 2 bases, with 17 bases lying between them. This CDR3 is built from 17 residues.

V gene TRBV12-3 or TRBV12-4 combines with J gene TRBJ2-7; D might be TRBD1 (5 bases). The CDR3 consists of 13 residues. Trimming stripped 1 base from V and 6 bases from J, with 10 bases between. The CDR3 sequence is CASSLGAGLEQYF. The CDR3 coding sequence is TGTGCCAGCAGTTTAGGGGCAGGGCTCGAGCAGTACTTC.

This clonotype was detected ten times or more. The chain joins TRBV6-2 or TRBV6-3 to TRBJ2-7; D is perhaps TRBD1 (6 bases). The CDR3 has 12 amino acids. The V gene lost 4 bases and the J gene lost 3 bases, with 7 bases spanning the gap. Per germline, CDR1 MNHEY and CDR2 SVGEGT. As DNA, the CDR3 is TGTGCCAGCAGTTCCAGGGGCTACGAGCAGTACGTC. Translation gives CASSSRGYEQYV.

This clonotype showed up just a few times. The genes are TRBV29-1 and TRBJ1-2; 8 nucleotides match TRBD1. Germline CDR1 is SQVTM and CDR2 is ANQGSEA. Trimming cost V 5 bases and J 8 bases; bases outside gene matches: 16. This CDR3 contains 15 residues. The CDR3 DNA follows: TGCAGCGTTACCGGGACAGGCTCAACCTTGGAGGGCTACACCTTC. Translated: CSVTGTGSTLEGYTF.

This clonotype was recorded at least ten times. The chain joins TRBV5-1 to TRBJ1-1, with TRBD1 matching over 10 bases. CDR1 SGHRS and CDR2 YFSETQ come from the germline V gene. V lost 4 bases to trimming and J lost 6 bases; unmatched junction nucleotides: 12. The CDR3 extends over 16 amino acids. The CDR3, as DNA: TGCGCCAGCAGCAGGACAGGGGGTGAGCGAATGTCTGAAGCTTTCTTT. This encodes CASSRTGGERMSEAFF.

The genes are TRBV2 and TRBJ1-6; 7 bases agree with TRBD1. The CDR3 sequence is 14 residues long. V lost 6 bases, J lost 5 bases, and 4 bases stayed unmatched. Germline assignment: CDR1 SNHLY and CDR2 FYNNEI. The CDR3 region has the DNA TGTGCCAGCAGGAGACAGGGTGATAATTCACCCCTCCACTTT. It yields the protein CASRRQGDNSPLHF.

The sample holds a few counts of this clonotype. This chain's CDR3 is CASSHPRWGVNTEAFF. Written as DNA, the CDR3 is TGTGCCAGCAGCCACCCCAGGTGGGGAGTGAACACTGAAGCTTTCTTT. The chain combines TRBV7-2 with TRBJ1-1, with D unclear. Deletions cut 5 bases from V and 0 bases from J, with 16 bases between. The CDR3 has 16 residues. Germline CDR1 and CDR2: SGHTA and FQGNSA.

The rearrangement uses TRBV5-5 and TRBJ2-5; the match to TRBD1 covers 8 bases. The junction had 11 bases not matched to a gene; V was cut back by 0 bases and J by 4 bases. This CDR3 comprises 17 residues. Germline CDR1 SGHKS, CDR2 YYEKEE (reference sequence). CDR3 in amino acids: CASSLVVGTGLPETQYF. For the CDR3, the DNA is TGTGCCAGCAGCTTGGTCGTGGGGACAGGTCTCCCAGAGACCCAGTACTTC.